A single sample gave rise to the 29 T cell receptor beta chains below, sequenced in a study of a mutant IDH1 vaccine in newly diagnosed glioma. For these TCRs, the target antigens are not known. Time point defined: week 5, during vaccination. All doses held 300 ug of mutant IDH1 20-mer peptide, with topical imiquimod. Sequencing was performed with immunoSEQ multiplex PCR; in TCRdb, only in-frame clones are kept and a portion is missing. The sample holds approximately 50,000 clones; over 75% are singletons and the top ten take about 5.2%. The sequences come from PBMCs, collected from a glioma patient whose treatment included an IDH1 peptide vaccine. The receptor set was obtained from a man aged 45 to 65 with glioma.

The chain joins TRBV27 to TRBJ2-2; D is unclear. Germline assignment: CDR1 MNHEY and CDR2 SMNVEV (reference sequence). Trimming took 5 bases from V and 2 from J, leaving 9 bases between them. There are 14 residues in the CDR3. The CDR3 nucleotides are TGTGCCAGCAGTCCGTACAGAAACACCGGGGAGCTGTTTTTT. This codes for CASSPYRNTGELFF.

The rearrangement joins TRBV19 to TRBJ2-1, with a possible D match to TRBD2 (6 bases). CDR1 LNHDA and CDR2 SQIVND come from the germline V gene (reference sequence). V gave up 10 bases and J gave up 2 bases, with 12 bases separating them. This CDR3 region has 13 residues. The CDR3 here is CAIPPGAYNEQFF. The CDR3 DNA follows: TGTGCCATTCCCCCGGGAGCCTACAATGAGCAGTTCTTC.

V and J are TRBV30 and TRBJ1-1; D gene uncertain. This CDR3 spans 15 amino acids. Germline CDR1 reads GTSNPN; CDR2 reads SVGIG (reference sequence). Trimming removed 0 bases at V and 4 bases at J, with 15 bases between. CDR3 region: CAWSVIDSFFTEAFF. The CDR3 coding sequence is TGTGCCTGGAGTGTAATCGACTCCTTTTTCACTGAAGCTTTCTTT.

This clone was seen a single time. This sequence joins TRBV5-1 and TRBJ1-2, with D unclear. CDR1 is SGHRS, CDR2 YFSETQ, per germline. V was pared by 2 bases and J by 0 bases, with 14 bases between. The CDR3 has 16 amino acids. The chain's CDR3 is CASSFTTQGTNYGYTF. CDR3 in DNA: TGCGCCAGCAGCTTCACCACGCAAGGCACTAACTATGGCTACACCTTC.

The rearrangement uses TRBV10-3 and TRBJ1-1, with unresolved D. This CDR3 comprises 13 residues. Germline values: CDR1 ENHRY, CDR2 SYGVKD. Trimming took 6 bases from V and 0 from J, leaving 8 bases between them. The CDR3 DNA is TGTGCCATCAGGACGAACATGAACACTGAAGCTTTCTTT. Translation gives CAIRTNMNTEAFF.

This clone appeared a single time. This sequence joins TRBV5-1 and TRBJ2-2; perhaps D is TRBD1 or TRBD2 (5 bases each). The germline V gene encodes CDR1 SGHRS and CDR2 YFSETQ. The CDR3 is 14 residues long. The V and J ends lost 3 bases and 3 bases respectively, with 9 bases between them. Here the CDR3 reads CASSSEGHTGELFF. For the CDR3, the DNA is TGCGCCAGCAGCTCTGAGGGGCACACCGGGGAGCTGTTTTTT.

This chain links TRBV10-3 with TRBJ1-5; 8 positions match TRBD1. This CDR3 has 15 residues. Germline-derived CDR1 and CDR2 are ENHRY and SYGVKD. V lost 10 bases, J lost 0 bases, and 8 bases stayed unmatched. The CDR3 reads CATGQGLSSNQPQHF. The CDR3 DNA reads as TGTGCCACCGGACAGGGCTTAAGTAGCAATCAGCCCCAGCATTTT.

In this sample, this clone turned up once. The genes are TRBV18 and TRBJ1-2; D is undetermined. Germline-derived CDR1 and CDR2 are KGHSH and LQKENI. With 3 bases removed from V and 7 bases from J, the gap between germline ends came to 12 bases. This CDR3 contains 13 residues. The chain's CDR3 is CASSPERKSGYTF. The CDR3 DNA is TGTGCCAGCTCACCGGAAAGGAAATCTGGCTACACCTTC.

The V and J genes are TRBV5-1 and TRBJ2-1; D possibly corresponds to TRBD2 (5 bases). Germline V gene data show CDR1 as SGHRS and CDR2 as YFSETQ. V lost 7 bases to trimming and J lost 5 bases, with 10 bases between them. The CDR3 has 12 residues. CDR3 sequence (DNA): TGCGCCAGCTCGGACTCACACAATGAGCAGTTCTTC. Its translation: CASSDSHNEQFF.

The V gene is TRBV18, the J gene TRBJ1-4, with 8 nucleotides matching TRBD1. This CDR3 has 15 amino acids. Germline V gene sequence: CDR1 KGHSH, CDR2 LQKENI. V lost 4 bases and J lost 5; bases outside the gene matches: 6. The chain's CDR3 is CASSRTTGANEKLFF. CDR3 nucleotide sequence: TGTGCCAGCTCACGTACGACAGGGGCAAATGAAAAACTGTTTTTT.

This chain connects TRBV9 to TRBJ1-6, with D possibly being TRBD1 (5 bases). The CDR3 is 17 residues long. The germline gives CDR1 SGDLS, CDR2 YYNGEE. Trimming took off 4 bases at V and 6 bases at J, with 20 bases between the two ends. For the CDR3, the DNA is TGTGCCAGCAGCCCCGAGACAGAAGGGATGGGTAATTCACCCCTCCACTTT. Amino acids: CASSPETEGMGNSPLHF.

The chain employs TRBV7-2 and TRBJ1-5; a weak D match, TRBD1 (6 bases). CDR3 size: 13 residues. V lost 8 bases and J lost 0, with 8 bases in between. Per germline, CDR1 SGHTA and CDR2 FQGNSA. The CDR3 DNA follows: TGTGCCAGCGGGACATATAGCAATCAGCCCCAGCATTTT. Translated: CASGTYSNQPQHF. The whole variable domain, remainder taken from reference TRBV7-2 and TRBJ1-5, is GAGVSQSPSNKVTEKGKDVELRCDPISGHTALYWYRQSLGQGLEFLIYFQGNSAPDKSGLPSDRFSAERTGGSVSTLTIQRTQQEDSAVYLCASGTYSNQPQHFGDGTRLSIL.

The chain uses TRBV2 and TRBJ1-5; no clear D. The CDR3 covers 14 residues. Germline loops: CDR1 SNHLY, CDR2 FYNNEI. Trimming stripped 7 bases from V and 5 bases from J, with 15 bases between. The CDR3 DNA is TGTGCCAGCAAACTATCCGGCCGAGATCAGCCCCAGCATTTT. Protein sequence: CASKLSGRDQPQHF.

This chain joins TRBV6-4 and TRBJ1-5; D is possibly TRBD1 (6 bases). V gave up 3 bases and J gave up 6 bases, with 9 bases separating them. CDR3 length: 13 residues. Germline V gives CDR1 MRHNA, CDR2 SNTAGT. Here the CDR3 reads CASSEGAGQPQHF. CDR3 sequence (DNA): TGTGCCAGCAGTGAGGGGGCCGGTCAGCCCCAGCATTTT.

The V gene is TRBV29-1, the J gene TRBJ2-3; 7 bases fit TRBD2. The CDR3 is made up of 13 amino acids. After removal of 6 bases from V and 3 bases from J, the junction contained 6 bases not matched to a gene. Germline CDR1 SQVTM, CDR2 ANQGSEA. The CDR3 sequence is CSVERGITDTQYF. The CDR3 coding sequence is TGCAGCGTCGAGCGGGGTATAACAGATACGCAGTATTTT.

The chain is built from TRBV7-2 and TRBJ1-1, with a tentative D call TRBD1 (5 bases). Germline V lookup: CDR1 SGHTA, CDR2 FQGNSA. The CDR3 extends over 15 amino acids. The V gene lost 10 bases and the J gene lost 2 bases, with 20 bases spanning the gap. CDR3 protein: CAIKKWGDGNTEAFF. DNA for the CDR3: TGTGCCATTAAAAAATGGGGGGACGGAAACACTGAAGCTTTCTTT.

The CDR3 protein is CASRRADRDGQPQHF. The CDR3 coding sequence is TGTGCCAGCAGGCGAGCGGACAGGGATGGACAGCCCCAGCATTTT. The V gene is TRBV27, the J gene TRBJ1-5; 8 positions match TRBD1. Germline lookup yields CDR1 MNHEY and CDR2 SMNVEV (reference sequence). CDR3 size: 15 residues. Trimming removed 6 bases from V and 7 bases from J; junction bases left unmatched: 11.

The V gene is TRBV7-3, the J gene TRBJ2-7, with D possibly being TRBD1 or TRBD2 (5 bases each). Germline V lookup: CDR1 SGHTA, CDR2 FQGTGA. With 1 base removed from V and 2 bases from J, the gap between germline ends came to 9 bases. The CDR3 has 14 residues. In DNA, the CDR3 is TGTGCCAGCAGCTTAAGGGACGGCCCCTACGAGCAGTACTTC. Protein: CASSLRDGPYEQYF.

The chain couples TRBV19 to TRBJ2-2; D not certain. The germline V gene encodes CDR1 LNHDA and CDR2 SQIVND (reference sequence). The V gene lost 1 base and the J gene lost 6 bases, with 9 bases spanning the gap. The CDR3 is made up of 14 amino acids. The DNA of the CDR3 is TGTGCCAGTAGTATAGGAGTATCTGCCGGGGAGCTGTTTTTT. The encoded protein is CASSIGVSAGELFF.

This clone was observed a single time. The chain is built from TRBV19 and TRBJ2-1; TRBD1 aligns across 8 bases. This CDR3 spans 15 amino acids. The germline CDR1 and CDR2 sequences are LNHDA and SQIVND (reference sequence). The V gene end was trimmed by 2 bases and the J gene end by 7 bases; junction bases not matched to a gene: 7. CDR3 bases: TGTGCCAGTAGTATACCAGGGGGCGGTCTTAATGAGCAGTTCTTC. Protein sequence: CASSIPGGGLNEQFF.

The genes are TRBV28 and TRBJ1-1, with D possibly TRBD1 on 5 matching bases. Germline V gives CDR1 MDHEN, CDR2 SYDVKM. Trimming stripped 3 bases from V and 6 bases from J, with 11 bases between. The CDR3 contains 13 residues. The CDR3 nucleotides are TGTGCCAGCAGTTTCGGGGACTGGTCTGAAGCTTTCTTT. It specifies CASSFGDWSEAFF.

This rearrangement joins TRBV6-7 to TRBJ1-1; 9 bases match TRBD1. TRBV6-7 is treated as an ORF (open reading frame) with a function not yet certain. The junction had 10 bases not matched to a gene; V was cut back by 10 bases and J by 1 base. The CDR3 is 15 amino acids. The CDR3 DNA follows: TGTGCCATTAGGTCAAGACAGGGGGAGAACACTGAAGCTTTCTTT. As protein: CAIRSRQGENTEAFF.

This clone was observed a single time. The chain combines TRBV6-4 with TRBJ1-1; D not certain. CDR3 size: 13 residues. CDR1 is MRHNA and CDR2 is SNTAGT in the germline V gene. V was trimmed by 4 bases and J by 5 bases, leaving 11 bases between them. CDR3 DNA: TGTGCCAGCAGTGGGGAGGTCGGGACTGAAGCTTTCTTT. Encoded protein: CASSGEVGTEAFF.

This clone showed up just a few times. The chain employs TRBV9 and TRBJ2-5, with 10 bases that match TRBD2. Germline CDR1 SGDLS, CDR2 YYNGEE. The CDR3 loop spans 17 amino acids. With 1 base clipped from V and 2 bases from J, the junction kept 8 bases outside the gene matches. The CDR3 bases are TGTGCCAGCAGCGTATCCAGCGGGGGGGCGGGGCAAGAGACCCAGTACTTC. It specifies CASSVSSGGAGQETQYF.

The J gene is TRBJ2-1, the V gene TRBV4-1; the D gene is possibly TRBD1 (6 bases). The CDR3 loop spans 15 amino acids. The V end was cut by 3 bases, the J end by 9 bases, with 18 bases between. Germline loops: CDR1 MGHRA, CDR2 YSYEKL. CDR3 loop: CASSQRGTLVTEQFF. The CDR3 coding sequence is TGCGCCAGCAGCCAGAGGGGGACACTCGTTACTGAGCAGTTCTTC.

The chain's CDR3 is CAWKTGTNEKLFF. The CDR3 nucleotides are TGTGCCTGGAAAACAGGGACTAATGAAAAACTGTTTTTT. The J gene is TRBJ1-4, the V gene TRBV30, with D possibly TRBD1 on 6 matching bases. This CDR3 region has 13 residues. V was shortened by 4 bases and J by 2 bases, with 8 bases between the two germline ends. Per germline, CDR1 GTSNPN and CDR2 SVGIG (reference sequence).

The rearrangement links TRBV2 to TRBJ2-2; the D gene is possibly TRBD1 (6 bases). Germline V CDR1 and CDR2: SNHLY, FYNNEI. The V end was cut by 2 bases, the J end by 5 bases, with 15 bases between. The CDR3 has 16 residues. The CDR3 loop reads CASSERTDVRTGELFF. CDR3 DNA: TGTGCCAGCAGTGAAAGGACAGATGTTCGAACCGGGGAGCTGTTTTTT.

This chain connects TRBV18 to TRBJ1-3; 7 bases fit TRBD1. Germline trimming cut 8 bases from V and 3 bases from J; bases unmatched to any gene: 7. The V gene's germline CDR1 is KGHSH and CDR2 LQKENI. The CDR3 contains 14 residues. The DNA of the CDR3 is TGTGCCAGCACCCGACAGGGTGTTGGAAACACCATATATTTT. It encodes CASTRQGVGNTIYF.

The chain is built from TRBV18 and TRBJ2-5; TRBD1 agrees at 7 bases. V lost 4 bases, J lost 2 bases, and 7 bases stayed unmatched. The CDR3 is made up of 15 amino acids. Per germline, CDR1 KGHSH and CDR2 LQKENI. The CDR3 region is CASSLRQGWQETQYF. CDR3 DNA sequence: TGTGCCAGCTCACTCCGACAGGGATGGCAAGAGACCCAGTACTTC. Full variable domain (rest looked up from reference TRBV18 and TRBJ2-5): NAGVMQNPRHLVRRRGQEARLRCSPMKGHSHVYWYRQLPEEGLKFMVYLQKENIIDESGMPKERFSAEFPKEGPSILRIQQVVRGDSAAYFCASSLRQGWQETQYFGPGTRLLVL.